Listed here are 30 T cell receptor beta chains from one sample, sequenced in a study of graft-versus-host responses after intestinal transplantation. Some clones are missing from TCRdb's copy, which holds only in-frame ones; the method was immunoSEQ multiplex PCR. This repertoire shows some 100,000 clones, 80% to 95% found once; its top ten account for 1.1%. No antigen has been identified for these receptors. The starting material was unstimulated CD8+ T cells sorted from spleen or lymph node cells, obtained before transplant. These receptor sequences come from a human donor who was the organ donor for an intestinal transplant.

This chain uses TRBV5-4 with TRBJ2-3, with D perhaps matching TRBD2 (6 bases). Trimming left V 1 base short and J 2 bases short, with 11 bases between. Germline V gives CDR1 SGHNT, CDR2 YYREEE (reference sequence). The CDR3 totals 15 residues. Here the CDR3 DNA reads TGTGCCAGCAGCTTGCGAGCGGGCCCCACAGATACGCAGTATTTT. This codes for CASSLRAGPTDTQYF.

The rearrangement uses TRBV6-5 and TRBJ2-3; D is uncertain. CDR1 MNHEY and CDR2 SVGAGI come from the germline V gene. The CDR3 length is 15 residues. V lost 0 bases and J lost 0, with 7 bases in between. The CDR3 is CASSYSGESTDTQYF. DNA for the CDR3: TGTGCCAGCAGTTACTCGGGCGAGAGCACAGATACGCAGTATTTT.

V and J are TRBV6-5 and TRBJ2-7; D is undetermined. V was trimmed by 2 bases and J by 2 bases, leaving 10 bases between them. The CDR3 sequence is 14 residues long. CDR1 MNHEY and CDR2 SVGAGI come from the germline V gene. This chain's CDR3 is CASSYDRVTYEQYF. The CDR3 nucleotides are TGTGCCAGCAGTTACGATCGAGTTACCTACGAGCAGTACTTC.

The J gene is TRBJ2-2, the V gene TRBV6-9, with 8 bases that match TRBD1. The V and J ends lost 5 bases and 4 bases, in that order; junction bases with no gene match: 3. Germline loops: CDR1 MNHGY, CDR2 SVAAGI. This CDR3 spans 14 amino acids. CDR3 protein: CASSRQGATGELFF. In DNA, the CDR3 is TGTGCCAGCAGTCGTCAGGGGGCCACCGGGGAGCTGTTTTTT.

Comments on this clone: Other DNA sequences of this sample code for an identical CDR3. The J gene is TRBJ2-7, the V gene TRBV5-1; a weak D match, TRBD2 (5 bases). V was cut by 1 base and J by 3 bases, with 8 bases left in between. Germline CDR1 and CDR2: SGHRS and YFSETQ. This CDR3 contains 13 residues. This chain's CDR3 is CASSLRESYEQYF. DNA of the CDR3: TGCGCCAGCAGCTTGCGGGAAAGCTACGAGCAGTACTTC.

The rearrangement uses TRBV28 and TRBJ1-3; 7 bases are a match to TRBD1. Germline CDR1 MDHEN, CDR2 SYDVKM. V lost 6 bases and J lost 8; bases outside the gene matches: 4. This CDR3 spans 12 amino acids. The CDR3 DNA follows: TGTGCCAGCAGCCCCGACAGGGACACCATATATTTT. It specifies CASSPDRDTIYF.

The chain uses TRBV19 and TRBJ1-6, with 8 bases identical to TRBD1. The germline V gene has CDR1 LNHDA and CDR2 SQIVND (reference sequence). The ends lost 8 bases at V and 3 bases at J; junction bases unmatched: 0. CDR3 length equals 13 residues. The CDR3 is CASGQGYNSPLHF. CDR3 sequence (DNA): TGTGCCAGTGGACAGGGCTATAATTCACCCCTCCACTTT.

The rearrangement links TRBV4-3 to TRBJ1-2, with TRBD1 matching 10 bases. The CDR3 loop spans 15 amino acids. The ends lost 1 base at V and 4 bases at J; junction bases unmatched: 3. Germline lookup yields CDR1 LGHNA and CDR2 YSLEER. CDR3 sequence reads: CASSQGGQGGYGYTF. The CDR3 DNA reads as TGCGCCAGCAGCCAAGGAGGACAGGGGGGCTATGGCTACACCTTC.

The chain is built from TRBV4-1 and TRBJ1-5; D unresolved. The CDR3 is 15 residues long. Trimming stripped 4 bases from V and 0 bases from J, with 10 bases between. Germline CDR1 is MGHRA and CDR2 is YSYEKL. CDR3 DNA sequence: TGCGCCAGCAGCCCCGGGGTCAGTAGCAATCAGCCCCAGCATTTT. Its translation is CASSPGVSSNQPQHF.

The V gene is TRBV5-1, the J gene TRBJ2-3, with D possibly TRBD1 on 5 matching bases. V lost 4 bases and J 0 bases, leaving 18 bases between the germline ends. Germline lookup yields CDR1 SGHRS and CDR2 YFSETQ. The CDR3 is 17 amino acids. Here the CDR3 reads CASSGALGALSTDTQYF. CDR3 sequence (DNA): TGCGCCAGCAGCGGGGCTTTAGGGGCGCTTAGCACAGATACGCAGTATTTT.

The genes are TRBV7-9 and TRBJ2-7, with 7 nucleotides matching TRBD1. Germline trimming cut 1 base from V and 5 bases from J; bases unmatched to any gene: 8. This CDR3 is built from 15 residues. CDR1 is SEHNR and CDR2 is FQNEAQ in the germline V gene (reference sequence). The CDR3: CASSLGGRGFDEQYF. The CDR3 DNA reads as TGTGCCAGCAGCTTAGGTGGCAGGGGGTTTGACGAGCAGTACTTC.

CDR3 in amino acids: CASSAGGLGYTF. CDR3 coding DNA: TGTGCCAGCAGCGCCGGGGGGCTCGGCTACACCTTC. The V gene is TRBV5-8, the J gene TRBJ1-2; D is possibly TRBD1 (6 bases). V lost 4 bases and J 8 bases, leaving 12 bases between the germline ends. The CDR3 consists of 12 residues. The germline gives CDR1 SGHTS, CDR2 YDEGEE.

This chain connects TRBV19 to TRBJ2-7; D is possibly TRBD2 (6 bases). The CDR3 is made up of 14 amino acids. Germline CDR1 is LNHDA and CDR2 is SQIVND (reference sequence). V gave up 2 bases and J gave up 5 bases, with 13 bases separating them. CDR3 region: CASSIILASHEQYF. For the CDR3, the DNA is TGTGCCAGTAGTATAATCCTAGCGTCACACGAGCAGTACTTC.

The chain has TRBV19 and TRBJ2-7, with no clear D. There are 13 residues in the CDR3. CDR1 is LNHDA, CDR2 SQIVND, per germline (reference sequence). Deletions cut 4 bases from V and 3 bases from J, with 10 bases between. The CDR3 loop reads CASSSGSGYEQYF. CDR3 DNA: TGTGCCAGTAGTAGCGGATCCGGCTACGAGCAGTACTTC. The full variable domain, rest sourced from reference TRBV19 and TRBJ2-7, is DGGITQSPKYLFRKEGQNVTLSCEQNLNHDAMYWYRQDPGQGLRLIYYSQIVNDFQKGDIAEGYSVSREKKESFPLTVTSAQKNPTAFYLCASSSGSGYEQYFGPGTRLTVT.

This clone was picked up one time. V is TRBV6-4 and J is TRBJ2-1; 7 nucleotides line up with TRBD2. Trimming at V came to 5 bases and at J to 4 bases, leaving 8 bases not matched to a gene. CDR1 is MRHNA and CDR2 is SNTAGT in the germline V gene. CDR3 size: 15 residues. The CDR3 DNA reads TGTGCCAGCAGTACTGGCGGGAGCGGTTACAATGAGCAGTTCTTC. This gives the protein CASSTGGSGYNEQFF.

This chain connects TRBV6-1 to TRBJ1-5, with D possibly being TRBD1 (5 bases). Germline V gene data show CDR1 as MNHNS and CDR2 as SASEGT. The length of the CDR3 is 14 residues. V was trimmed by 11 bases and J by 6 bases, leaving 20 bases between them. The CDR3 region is CACGAQGWGQPQHF. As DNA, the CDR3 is TGTGCCTGCGGGGCCCAGGGCTGGGGTCAGCCCCAGCATTTT.

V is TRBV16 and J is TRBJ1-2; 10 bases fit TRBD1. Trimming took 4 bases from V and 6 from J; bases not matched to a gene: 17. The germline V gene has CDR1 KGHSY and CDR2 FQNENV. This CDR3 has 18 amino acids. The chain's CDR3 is CASSLSRLGTGVLDGYTF. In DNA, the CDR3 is TGTGCCAGCAGCCTTTCGCGACTAGGGACAGGGGTTCTTGATGGCTACACCTTC.

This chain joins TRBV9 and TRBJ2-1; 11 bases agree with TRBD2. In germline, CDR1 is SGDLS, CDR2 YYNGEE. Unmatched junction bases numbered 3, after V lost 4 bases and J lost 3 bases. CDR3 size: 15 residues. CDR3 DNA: TGTGCCAGCAGCCCGGGACTAGCGGACTACAATGAGCAGTTCTTC. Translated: CASSPGLADYNEQFF.

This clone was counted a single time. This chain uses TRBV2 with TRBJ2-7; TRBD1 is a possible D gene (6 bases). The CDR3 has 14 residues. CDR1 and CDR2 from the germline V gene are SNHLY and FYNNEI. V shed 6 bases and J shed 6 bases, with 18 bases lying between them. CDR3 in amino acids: CASSHTGFTGEQYF. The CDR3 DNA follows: TGTGCCAGCAGCCATACAGGGTTCACGGGCGAGCAGTACTTC. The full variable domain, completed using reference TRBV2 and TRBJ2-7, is EPEVTQTPSHQVTQMGQEVILRCVPISNHLYFYWYRQILGQKVEFLVSFYNNEISEKSEIFDDQFSVERPDGSNFTLKIRSTKLEDSAMYFCASSHTGFTGEQYFGPGTRLTVT.

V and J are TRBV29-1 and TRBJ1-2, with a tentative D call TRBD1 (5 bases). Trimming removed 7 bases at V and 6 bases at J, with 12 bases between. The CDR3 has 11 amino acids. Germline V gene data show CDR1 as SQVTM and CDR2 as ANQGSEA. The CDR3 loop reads CSGEGIDGYTF. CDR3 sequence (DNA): TGCAGCGGGGAGGGGATAGATGGCTACACCTTC.

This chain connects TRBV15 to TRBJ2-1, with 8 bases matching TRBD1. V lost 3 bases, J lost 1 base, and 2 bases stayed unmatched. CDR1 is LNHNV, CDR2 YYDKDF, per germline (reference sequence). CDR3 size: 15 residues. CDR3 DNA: TGTGCCACCAGCAGCGGGACAGGATCCTACAATGAGCAGTTCTTC. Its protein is CATSSGTGSYNEQFF.

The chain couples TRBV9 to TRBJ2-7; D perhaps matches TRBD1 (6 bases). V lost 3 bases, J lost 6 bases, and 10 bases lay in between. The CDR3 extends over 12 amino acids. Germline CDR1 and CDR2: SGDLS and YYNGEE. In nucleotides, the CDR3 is TGTGCCAGCAGCGGAGCAGGGGTCGAGCAGTACTTC. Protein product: CASSGAGVEQYF.

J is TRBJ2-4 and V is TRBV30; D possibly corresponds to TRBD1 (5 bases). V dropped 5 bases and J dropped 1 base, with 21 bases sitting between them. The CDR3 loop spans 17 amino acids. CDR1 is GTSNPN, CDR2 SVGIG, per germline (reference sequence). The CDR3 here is CAWRNKQVFSAKNIQYF. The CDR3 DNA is TGTGCCTGGCGGAATAAACAGGTTTTTTCCGCCAAAAACATTCAGTACTTC.

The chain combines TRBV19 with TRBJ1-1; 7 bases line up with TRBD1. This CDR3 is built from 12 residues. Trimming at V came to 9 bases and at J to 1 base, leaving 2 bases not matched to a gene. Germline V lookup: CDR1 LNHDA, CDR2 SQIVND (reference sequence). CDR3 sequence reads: CASRTGNTEAFF. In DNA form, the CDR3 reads TGTGCCAGCAGGACAGGGAACACTGAAGCTTTCTTT.

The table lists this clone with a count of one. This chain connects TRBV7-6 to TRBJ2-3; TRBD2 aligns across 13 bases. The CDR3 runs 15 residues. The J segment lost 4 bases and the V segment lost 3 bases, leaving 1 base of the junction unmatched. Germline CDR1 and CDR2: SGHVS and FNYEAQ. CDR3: CASSFTSGRADTQYF. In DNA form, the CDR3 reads TGTGCCAGCAGCTTTACTAGCGGGAGGGCAGATACGCAGTATTTT. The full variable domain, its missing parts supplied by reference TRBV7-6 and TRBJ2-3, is GAGVSQSPRYKVTKRGQDVALRCDPISGHVSLYWYRQALGQGPEFLTYFNYEAQQDKSGLPNDRFSAERPEGSISTLTIQRTEQRDSAMYRCASSFTSGRADTQYFGPGTRLTVL.

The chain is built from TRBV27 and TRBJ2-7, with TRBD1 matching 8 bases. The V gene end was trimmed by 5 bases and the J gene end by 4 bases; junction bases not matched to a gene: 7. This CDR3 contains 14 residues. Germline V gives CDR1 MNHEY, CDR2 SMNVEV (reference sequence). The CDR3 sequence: CASSPATGAYEQYF. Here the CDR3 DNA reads TGTGCCAGCAGTCCGGCGACAGGGGCGTACGAGCAGTACTTC.

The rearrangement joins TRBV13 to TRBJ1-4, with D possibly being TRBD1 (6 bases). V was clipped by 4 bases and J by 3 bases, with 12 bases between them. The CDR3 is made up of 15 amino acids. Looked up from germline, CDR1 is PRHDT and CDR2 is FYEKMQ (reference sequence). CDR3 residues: CASSSVQGANEKLFF. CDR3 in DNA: TGTGCCAGCAGCTCCGTACAGGGAGCTAATGAAAAACTGTTTTTT.

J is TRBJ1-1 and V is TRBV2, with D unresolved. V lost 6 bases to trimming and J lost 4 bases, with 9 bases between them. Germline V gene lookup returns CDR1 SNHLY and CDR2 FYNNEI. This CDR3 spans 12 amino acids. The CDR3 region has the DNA TGTGCCAGCAGCCAAGGGAGCACTGAAGCTTTCTTT. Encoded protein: CASSQGSTEAFF. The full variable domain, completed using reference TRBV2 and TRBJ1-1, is EPEVTQTPSHQVTQMGQEVILRCVPISNHLYFYWYRQILGQKVEFLVSFYNNEISEKSEIFDDQFSVERPDGSNFTLKIRSTKLEDSAMYFCASSQGSTEAFFGQGTRLTVV.

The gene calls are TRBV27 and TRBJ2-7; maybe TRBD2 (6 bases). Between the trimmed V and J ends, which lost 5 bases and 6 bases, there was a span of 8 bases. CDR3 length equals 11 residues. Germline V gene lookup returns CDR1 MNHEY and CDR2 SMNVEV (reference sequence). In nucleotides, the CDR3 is TGTGCCAGCAGTGCCGGGGGCGAGCAGTACTTC. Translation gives CASSAGGEQYF.

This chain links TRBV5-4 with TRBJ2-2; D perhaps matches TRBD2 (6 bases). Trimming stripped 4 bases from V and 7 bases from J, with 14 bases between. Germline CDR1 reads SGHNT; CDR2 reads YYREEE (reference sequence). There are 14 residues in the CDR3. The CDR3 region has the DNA TGTGCCAGCAGCGCCGGGACTTCGGTCGGGGAGCTGTTTTTT. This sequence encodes CASSAGTSVGELFF.